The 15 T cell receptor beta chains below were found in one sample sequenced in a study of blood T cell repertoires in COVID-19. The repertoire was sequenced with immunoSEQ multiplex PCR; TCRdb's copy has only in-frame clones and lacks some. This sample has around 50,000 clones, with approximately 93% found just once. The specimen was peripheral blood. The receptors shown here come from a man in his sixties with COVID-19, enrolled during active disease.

CDR3 nucleotides: TGTGCCAGCAGCGAAAACCCAGGGGTAACCACTGAAGCTTTCTTT. Encoded protein: CASSENPGVTTEAFF. The chain carries TRBV9 and TRBJ1-1; D is possibly TRBD1 (6 bases). Per germline, CDR1 SGDLS and CDR2 YYNGEE. V lost 3 bases, J lost 4 bases, and 16 bases lay in between. The CDR3 consists of 15 residues.

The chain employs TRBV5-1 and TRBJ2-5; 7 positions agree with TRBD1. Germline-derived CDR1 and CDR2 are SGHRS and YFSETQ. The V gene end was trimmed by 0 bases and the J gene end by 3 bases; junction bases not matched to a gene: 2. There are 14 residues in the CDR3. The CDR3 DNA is TGCGCCAGCAGCTTGGGCGACAGGGAAGAGACCCAGTACTTC. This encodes CASSLGDREETQYF.

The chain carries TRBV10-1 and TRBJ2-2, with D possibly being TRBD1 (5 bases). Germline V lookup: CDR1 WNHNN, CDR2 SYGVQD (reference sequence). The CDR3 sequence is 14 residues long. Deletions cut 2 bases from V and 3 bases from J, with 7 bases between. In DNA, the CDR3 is TGCGCCAGCAGTGAGCAGGGTTACACCGGGGAGCTGTTTTTT. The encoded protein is CASSEQGYTGELFF.

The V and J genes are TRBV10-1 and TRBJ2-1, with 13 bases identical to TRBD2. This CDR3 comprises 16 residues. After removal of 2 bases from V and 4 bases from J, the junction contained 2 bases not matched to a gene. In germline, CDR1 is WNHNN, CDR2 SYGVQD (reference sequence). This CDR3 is CASSEKLAGGYNEQFF. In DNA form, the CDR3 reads TGCGCCAGCAGTGAGAAACTAGCGGGGGGGTACAATGAGCAGTTCTTC.

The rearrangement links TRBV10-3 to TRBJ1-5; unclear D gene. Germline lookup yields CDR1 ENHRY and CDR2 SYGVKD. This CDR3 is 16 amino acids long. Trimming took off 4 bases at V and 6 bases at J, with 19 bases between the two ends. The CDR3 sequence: CAISGVEGGVGQPQHF. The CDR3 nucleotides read TGTGCCATCAGTGGGGTCGAGGGCGGGGTTGGTCAGCCCCAGCATTTT.

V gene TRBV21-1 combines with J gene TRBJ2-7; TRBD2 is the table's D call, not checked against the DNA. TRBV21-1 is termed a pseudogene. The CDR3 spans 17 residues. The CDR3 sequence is CASSKCGGRRNTYEQYF. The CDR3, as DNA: TGTGCCAGCAGCAAATGCGGGGGACGACGTAACACCTACGAGCAGTACTTC.

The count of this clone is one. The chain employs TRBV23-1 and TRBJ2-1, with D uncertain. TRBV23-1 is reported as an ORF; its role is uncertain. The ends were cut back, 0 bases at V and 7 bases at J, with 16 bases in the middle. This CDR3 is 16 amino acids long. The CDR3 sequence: CASSQSWPGFPNEQFF. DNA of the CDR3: TGCGCCAGCAGTCAATCGTGGCCAGGATTCCCTAATGAGCAGTTCTTC.

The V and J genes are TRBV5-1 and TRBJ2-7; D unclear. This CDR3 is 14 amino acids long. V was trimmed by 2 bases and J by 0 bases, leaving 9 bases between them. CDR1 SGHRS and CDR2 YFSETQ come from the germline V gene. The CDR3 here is CASSFDAGSYEQYF. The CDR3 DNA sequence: TGCGCCAGCAGCTTTGATGCAGGCTCCTACGAGCAGTACTTC.

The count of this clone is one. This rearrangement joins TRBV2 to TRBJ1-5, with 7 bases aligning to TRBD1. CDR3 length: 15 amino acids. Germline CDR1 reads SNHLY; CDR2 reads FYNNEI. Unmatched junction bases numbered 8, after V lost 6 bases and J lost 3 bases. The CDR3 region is CASRGQGVANQPQHF. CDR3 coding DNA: TGTGCCAGCAGGGGGCAGGGGGTCGCCAATCAGCCCCAGCATTTT. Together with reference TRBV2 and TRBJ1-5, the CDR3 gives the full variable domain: EPEVTQTPSHQVTQMGQEVILRCVPISNHLYFYWYRQILGQKVEFLVSFYNNEISEKSEIFDDQFSVERPDGSNFTLKIRSTKLEDSAMYFCASRGQGVANQPQHFGDGTRLSIL.

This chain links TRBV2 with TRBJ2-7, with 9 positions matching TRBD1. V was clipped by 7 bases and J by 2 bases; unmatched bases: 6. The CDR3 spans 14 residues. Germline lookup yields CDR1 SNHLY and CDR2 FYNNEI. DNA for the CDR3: TGTGCCAGCACTCGGACAGGGGCGACCTACGAGCAGTACTTC. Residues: CASTRTGATYEQYF.

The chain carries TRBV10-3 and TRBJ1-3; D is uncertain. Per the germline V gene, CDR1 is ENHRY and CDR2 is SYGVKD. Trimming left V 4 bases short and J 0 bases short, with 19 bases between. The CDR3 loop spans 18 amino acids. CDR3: CAISGGAGKPHSGNTIYF. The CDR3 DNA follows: TGTGCCATCAGTGGGGGAGCGGGTAAGCCTCACTCTGGAAACACCATATATTTT.

CDR3: CASSSLGVQGRNYGYTF. In DNA, the CDR3 is TGTGCCAGCAGCTCCTTAGGGGTACAGGGACGGAACTATGGCTACACCTTC. The genes are TRBV7-8 and TRBJ1-2, with a tentative D call TRBD1 (6 bases). Germline values: CDR1 SGHVS, CDR2 FQNEAQ. The CDR3 has 17 amino acids. Trimming removed 4 bases from V and 2 bases from J, with 20 bases in between.

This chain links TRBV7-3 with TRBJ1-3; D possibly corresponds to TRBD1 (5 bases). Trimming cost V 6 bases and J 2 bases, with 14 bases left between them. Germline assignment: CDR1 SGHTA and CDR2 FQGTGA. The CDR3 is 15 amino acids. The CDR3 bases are TGTGCCAGCAGTTGGGACTTGGGGCCTGGAAACACCATATATTTT. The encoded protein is CASSWDLGPGNTIYF.

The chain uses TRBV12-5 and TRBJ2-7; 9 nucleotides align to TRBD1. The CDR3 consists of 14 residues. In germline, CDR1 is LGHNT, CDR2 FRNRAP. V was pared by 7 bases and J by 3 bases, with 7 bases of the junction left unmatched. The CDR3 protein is CASAVGQGFYEQYF. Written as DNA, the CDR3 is TGTGCTAGTGCCGTGGGACAGGGCTTCTACGAGCAGTACTTC.

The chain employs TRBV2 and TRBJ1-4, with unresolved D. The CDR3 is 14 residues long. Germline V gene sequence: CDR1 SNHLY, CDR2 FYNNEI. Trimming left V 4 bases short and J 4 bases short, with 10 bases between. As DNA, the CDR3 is TGTGCCAGCAGTGGAAGGTACAGTAATGAAAAACTGTTTTTT. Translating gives CASSGRYSNEKLFF.